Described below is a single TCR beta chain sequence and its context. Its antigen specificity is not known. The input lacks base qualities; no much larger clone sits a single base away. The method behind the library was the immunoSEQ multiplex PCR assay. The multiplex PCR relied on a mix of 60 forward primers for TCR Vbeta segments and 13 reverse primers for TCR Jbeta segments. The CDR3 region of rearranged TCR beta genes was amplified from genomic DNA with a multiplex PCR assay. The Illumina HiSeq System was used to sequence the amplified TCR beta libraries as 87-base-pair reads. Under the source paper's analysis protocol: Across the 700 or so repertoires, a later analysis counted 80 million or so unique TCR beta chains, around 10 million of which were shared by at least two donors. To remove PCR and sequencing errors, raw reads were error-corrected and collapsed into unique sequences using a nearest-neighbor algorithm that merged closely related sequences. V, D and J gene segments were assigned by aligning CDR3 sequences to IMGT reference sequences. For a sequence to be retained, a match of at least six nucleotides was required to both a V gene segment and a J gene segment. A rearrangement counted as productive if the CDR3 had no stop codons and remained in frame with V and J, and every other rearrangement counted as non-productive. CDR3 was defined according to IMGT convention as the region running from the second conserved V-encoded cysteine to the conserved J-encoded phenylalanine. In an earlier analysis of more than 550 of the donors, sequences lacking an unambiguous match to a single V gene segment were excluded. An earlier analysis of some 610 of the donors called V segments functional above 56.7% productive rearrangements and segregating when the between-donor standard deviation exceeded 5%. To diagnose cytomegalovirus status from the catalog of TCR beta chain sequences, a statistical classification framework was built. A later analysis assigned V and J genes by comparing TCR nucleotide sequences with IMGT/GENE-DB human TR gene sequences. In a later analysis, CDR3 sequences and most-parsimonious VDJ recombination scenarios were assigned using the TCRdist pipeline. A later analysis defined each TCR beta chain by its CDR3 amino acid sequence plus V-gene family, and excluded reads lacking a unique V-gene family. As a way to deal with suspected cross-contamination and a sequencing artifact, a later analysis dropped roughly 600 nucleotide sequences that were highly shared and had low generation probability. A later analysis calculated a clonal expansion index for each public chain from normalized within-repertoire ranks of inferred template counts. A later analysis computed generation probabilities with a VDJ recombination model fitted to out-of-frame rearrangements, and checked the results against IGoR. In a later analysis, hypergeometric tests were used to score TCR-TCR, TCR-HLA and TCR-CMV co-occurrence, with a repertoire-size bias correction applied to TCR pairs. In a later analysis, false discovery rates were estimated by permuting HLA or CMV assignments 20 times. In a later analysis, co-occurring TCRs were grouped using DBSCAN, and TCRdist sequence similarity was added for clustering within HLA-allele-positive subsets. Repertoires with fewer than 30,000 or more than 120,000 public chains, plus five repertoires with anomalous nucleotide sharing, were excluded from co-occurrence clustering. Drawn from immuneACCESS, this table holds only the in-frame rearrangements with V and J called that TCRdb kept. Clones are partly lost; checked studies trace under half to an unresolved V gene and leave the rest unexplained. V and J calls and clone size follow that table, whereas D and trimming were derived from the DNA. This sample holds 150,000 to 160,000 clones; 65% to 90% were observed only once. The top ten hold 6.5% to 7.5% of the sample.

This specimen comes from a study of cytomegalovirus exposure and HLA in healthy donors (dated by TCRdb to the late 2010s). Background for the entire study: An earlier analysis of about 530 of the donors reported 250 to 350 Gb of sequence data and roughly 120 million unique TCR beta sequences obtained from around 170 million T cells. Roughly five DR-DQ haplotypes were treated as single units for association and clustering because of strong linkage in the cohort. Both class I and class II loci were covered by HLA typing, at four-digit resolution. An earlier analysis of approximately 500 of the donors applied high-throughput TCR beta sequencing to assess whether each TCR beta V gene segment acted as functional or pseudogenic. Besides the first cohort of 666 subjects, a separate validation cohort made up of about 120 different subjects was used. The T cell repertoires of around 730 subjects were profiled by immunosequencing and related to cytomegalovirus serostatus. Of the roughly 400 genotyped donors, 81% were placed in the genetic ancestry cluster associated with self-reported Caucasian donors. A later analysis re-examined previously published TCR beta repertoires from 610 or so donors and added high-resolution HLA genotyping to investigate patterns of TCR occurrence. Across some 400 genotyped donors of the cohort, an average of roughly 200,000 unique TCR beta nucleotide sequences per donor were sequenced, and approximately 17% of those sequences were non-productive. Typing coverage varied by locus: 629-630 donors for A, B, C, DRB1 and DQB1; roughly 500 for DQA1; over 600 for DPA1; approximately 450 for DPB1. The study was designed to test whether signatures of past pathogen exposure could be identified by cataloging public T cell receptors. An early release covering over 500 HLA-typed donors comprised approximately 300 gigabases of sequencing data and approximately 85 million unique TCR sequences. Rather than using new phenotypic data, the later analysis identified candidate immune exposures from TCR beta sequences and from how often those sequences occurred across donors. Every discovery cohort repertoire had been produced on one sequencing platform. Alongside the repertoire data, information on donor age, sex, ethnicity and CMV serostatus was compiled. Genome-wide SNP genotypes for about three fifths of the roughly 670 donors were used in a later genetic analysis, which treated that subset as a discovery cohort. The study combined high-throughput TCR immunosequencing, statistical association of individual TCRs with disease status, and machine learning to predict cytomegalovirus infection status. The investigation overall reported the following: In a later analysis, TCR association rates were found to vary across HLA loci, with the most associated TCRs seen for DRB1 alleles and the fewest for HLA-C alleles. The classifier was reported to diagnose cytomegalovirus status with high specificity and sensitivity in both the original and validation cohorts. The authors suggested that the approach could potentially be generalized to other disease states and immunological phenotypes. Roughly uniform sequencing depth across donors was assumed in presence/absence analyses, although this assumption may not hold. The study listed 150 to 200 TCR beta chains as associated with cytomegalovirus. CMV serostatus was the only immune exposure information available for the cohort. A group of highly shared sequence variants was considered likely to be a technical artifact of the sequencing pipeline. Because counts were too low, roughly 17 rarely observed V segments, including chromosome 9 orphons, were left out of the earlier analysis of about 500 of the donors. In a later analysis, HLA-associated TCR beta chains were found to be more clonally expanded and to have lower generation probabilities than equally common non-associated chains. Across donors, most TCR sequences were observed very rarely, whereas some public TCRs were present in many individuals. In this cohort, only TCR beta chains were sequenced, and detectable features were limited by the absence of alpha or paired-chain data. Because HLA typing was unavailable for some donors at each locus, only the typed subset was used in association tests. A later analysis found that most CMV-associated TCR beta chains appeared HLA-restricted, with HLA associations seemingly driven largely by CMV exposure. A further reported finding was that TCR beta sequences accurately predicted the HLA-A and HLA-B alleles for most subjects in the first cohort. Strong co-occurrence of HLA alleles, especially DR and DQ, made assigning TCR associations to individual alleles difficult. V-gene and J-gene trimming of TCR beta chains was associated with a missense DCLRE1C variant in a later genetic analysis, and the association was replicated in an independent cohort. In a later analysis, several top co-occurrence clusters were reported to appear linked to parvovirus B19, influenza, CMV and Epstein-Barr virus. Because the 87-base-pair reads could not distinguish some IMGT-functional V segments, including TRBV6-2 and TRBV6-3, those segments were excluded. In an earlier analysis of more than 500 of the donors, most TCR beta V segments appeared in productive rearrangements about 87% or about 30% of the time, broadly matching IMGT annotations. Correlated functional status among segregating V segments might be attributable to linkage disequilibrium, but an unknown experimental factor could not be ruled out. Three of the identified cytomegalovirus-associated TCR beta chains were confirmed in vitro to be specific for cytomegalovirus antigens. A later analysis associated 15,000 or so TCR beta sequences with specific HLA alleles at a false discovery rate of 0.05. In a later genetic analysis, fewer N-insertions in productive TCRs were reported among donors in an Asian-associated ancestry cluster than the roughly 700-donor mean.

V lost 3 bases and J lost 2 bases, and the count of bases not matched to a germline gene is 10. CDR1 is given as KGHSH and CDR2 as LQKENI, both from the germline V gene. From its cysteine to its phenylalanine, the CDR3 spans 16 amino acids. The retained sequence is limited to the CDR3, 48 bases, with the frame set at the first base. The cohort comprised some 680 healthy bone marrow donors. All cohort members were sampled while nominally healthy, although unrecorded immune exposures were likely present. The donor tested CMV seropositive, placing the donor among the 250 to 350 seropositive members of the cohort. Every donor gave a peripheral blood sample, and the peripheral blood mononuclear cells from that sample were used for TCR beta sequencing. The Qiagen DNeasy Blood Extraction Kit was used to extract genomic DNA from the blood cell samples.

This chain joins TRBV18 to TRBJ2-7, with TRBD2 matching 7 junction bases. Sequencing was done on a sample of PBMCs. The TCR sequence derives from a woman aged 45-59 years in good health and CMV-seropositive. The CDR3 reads CASSPEGGTVTYEQYF. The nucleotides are TGTGCCAGCTCACCCGAGGGAGGGACGGTCACCTACGAGCAGTACTTC.